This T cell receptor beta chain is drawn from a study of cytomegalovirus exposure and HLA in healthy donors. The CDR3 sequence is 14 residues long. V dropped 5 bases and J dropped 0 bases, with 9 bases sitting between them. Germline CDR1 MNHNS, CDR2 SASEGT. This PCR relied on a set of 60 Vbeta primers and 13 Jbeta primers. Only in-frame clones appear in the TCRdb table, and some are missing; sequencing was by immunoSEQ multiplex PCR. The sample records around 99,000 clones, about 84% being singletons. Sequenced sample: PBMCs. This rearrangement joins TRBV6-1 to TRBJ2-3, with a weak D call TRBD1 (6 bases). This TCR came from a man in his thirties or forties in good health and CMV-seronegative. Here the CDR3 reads CASSLDRSTDTQYF. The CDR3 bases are TGTGCCAGCAGTTTGGACAGAAGCACAGATACGCAGTATTTT.